The next 29 T cell receptor beta chains were all read from a single sample in a study of blood T cell repertoires in COVID-19. Libraries were prepared by immunoSEQ multiplex PCR; TCRdb keeps only in-frame clonotypes and omits some of them. This sample has fewer than 150,000 clones, with about 76% found just once. The sample was peripheral blood. The receptors were sampled from a man aged 80 or over with acute or convalescent COVID-19.

This clone was counted between two and nine times. The gene calls are TRBV6-5 and TRBJ2-7, with 7 bases aligning to TRBD1. The CDR3 totals 14 residues. Germline CDR1 reads MNHEY; CDR2 reads SVGAGI. V was clipped by 0 bases and J by 5 bases; unmatched bases: 4. CDR3 nucleotides: TGTGCCAGCAGTTACTCGACAGGGAGCCACGAGCAGTACTTC. Residues: CASSYSTGSHEQYF.

CDR3 region: CASSYSDRVAEQYF. Written as DNA, the CDR3 is TGTGCCAGCAGTTACTCCGACAGGGTGGCCGAGCAGTACTTC. The J gene is TRBJ2-7, the V gene TRBV6-5; 7 nucleotides match TRBD1. The V gene's germline CDR1 is MNHEY and CDR2 SVGAGI. Germline trimming cut 0 bases from V and 6 bases from J; bases unmatched to any gene: 5. This CDR3 spans 14 amino acids.

The V call is TRBV11-2, the J call TRBJ2-2, with 7 nucleotides matching TRBD1. V shed 3 bases, J shed 4 bases, and the junction held 8 bases outside the gene matches. The germline gives CDR1 SGHAT, CDR2 FQNNGV. The CDR3 consists of 16 residues. CDR3 sequence: CASSFGSGQFTGELFF. As DNA, the CDR3 is TGTGCCAGCAGCTTTGGTTCGGGACAGTTCACCGGGGAGCTGTTTTTT.

The V and J genes are TRBV29-1 and TRBJ2-2, with TRBD2 matching over 8 bases. Germline V CDR1 and CDR2: SQVTM, ANQGSEA. The CDR3 totals 13 residues. J lost 6 bases, V lost 5 bases, and 5 bases had no gene match. CDR3: CSVIPAGAGELFF. In DNA, the CDR3 is TGCAGCGTTATCCCAGCGGGGGCCGGGGAGCTGTTTTTT.

The gene calls are TRBV13 and TRBJ1-6, with 8 bases lining up with TRBD1. Per the germline V gene, CDR1 is PRHDT and CDR2 is FYEKMQ (reference sequence). Trimming cost V 6 bases and J 8 bases; bases outside gene matches: 6. The CDR3 is 14 amino acids. The CDR3: CASRIGQGDSPLHF. CDR3 nucleotides: TGTGCCAGCAGAATAGGACAGGGTGATTCACCCCTCCACTTT.

V is TRBV3-1 (or the pseudogene TRBV3-2) and J is TRBJ2-1; TRBD1 matches at 7 bases. This CDR3 spans 15 amino acids. Looked up from germline, CDR1 is LGHDT and CDR2 is YNNKEL (reference sequence). Trimming cost V 4 bases and J 3 bases; bases outside gene matches: 6. The CDR3 DNA is TGTGCCAGCAGCCCCACTCGGGACAGCTACAATGAGCAGTTCTTC. This gives the protein CASSPTRDSYNEQFF.

The rearrangement links TRBV3-1 (or the pseudogene TRBV3-2) to TRBJ2-5, with TRBD2 identical over 12 bases. With V trimmed by 4 bases and J by 5 bases, 8 bases remained unmatched. The CDR3 consists of 16 residues. CDR1 and CDR2 from the germline V gene are LGHDT and YNNKEL (reference sequence). The CDR3 is CASSRRTSGAGETQYF. The CDR3, as DNA: TGTGCCAGCAGCCGCCGGACTAGCGGGGCTGGGGAGACCCAGTACTTC.

V and J are TRBV4-1 and TRBJ2-7; D possibly corresponds to TRBD2 (6 bases). The CDR3 length is 14 residues. The germline gives CDR1 MGHRA, CDR2 YSYEKL. The germline V and J ends were trimmed by 4 bases and 5 bases, with 15 bases remaining between them. CDR3 loop: CASSPPGGVDEQYF. The CDR3 nucleotides are TGCGCCAGCAGCCCCCCCGGGGGAGTGGACGAGCAGTACTTC.

This chain connects TRBV18 to TRBJ1-3; 8 bases agree with TRBD1. Germline CDR1 is KGHSH and CDR2 is LQKENI. With V trimmed by 5 bases and J by 1 base, 7 bases remained unmatched. The CDR3 has 16 residues. The DNA for the CDR3 is TGTGCCAGCTCAACAGACAGGGGTTTATCTGGAAACACCATATATTTT. This translates into CASSTDRGLSGNTIYF.

The genes are TRBV2 and TRBJ2-1; possible D gene TRBD1, 6 bases. CDR1 and CDR2 from the germline V gene are SNHLY and FYNNEI. Trimming took 5 bases from V and 6 from J, leaving 11 bases between them. CDR3 size: 13 residues. CDR3 amino acids: CASSPQGINEQFF. The CDR3 bases are TGTGCCAGCAGTCCTCAGGGGATCAATGAGCAGTTCTTC.

The J gene is TRBJ1-2, the V gene TRBV6-5, with 7 bases identical to TRBD1. The V segment lost 7 bases and the J segment 5 bases; nucleotides outside the gene matches: 10. Germline CDR1 MNHEY, CDR2 SVGAGI. This CDR3 has 14 amino acids. CDR3 sequence: CASTKTGTLYGYTF. Here the CDR3 DNA reads TGTGCCAGCACCAAGACAGGGACCCTTTATGGCTACACCTTC.

V and J are TRBV6-5 and TRBJ1-3; possible D gene TRBD1, 6 bases. This CDR3 is 14 amino acids long. Germline values: CDR1 MNHEY, CDR2 SVGAGI. V was cut by 4 bases and J by 4 bases, with 11 bases left in between. CDR3 loop: CASSSTTGGNTIYF. The CDR3, as DNA: TGTGCCAGCAGTTCGACGACAGGCGGAAACACCATATATTTT.

V and J are TRBV12-3 or TRBV12-4 and TRBJ2-7, with 7 positions matching TRBD1. V was pared by 5 bases and J by 5 bases, with 0 bases of the junction left unmatched. The CDR3 length is 11 residues. CDR3 DNA: TGTGCCAGCAGTGACAGGGACGAGCAGTACTTC. It codes for CASSDRDEQYF.

As DNA, the CDR3 is TGCAGCGCCATAAAGACAGGGGCGAACACCGGGGAGCTGTTTTTT. It is translated as CSAIKTGANTGELFF. The chain couples TRBV29-1 to TRBJ2-2; 8 positions match TRBD1. Germline V lookup: CDR1 SQVTM, CDR2 ANQGSEA. With 7 bases clipped from V and 0 bases from J, the junction kept 7 bases outside the gene matches. The CDR3 loop spans 15 amino acids.

In its sample, this clone ranks as medium-sized. The chain combines TRBV11-2 with TRBJ2-1; D is undetermined. This CDR3 contains 18 residues. Germline V gene lookup returns CDR1 SGHAT and CDR2 FQNNGV. Trimming left V 4 bases short and J 5 bases short, with 24 bases between. DNA of the CDR3: TGTGCCAGCAGCTCTAGTTATTGGGTGCTTAGGAATAACAATGAGCAGTTCTTC. Translating it yields CASSSSYWVLRNNNEQFF.

This rearrangement joins TRBV6-5 to TRBJ1-5; no reliable D call. Germline lookup yields CDR1 MNHEY and CDR2 SVGAGI. CDR3 size: 16 residues. Trimming cost V 0 bases and J 1 base, with 10 bases left between them. The CDR3 protein is CASSYSYIQSNQPQHF. The CDR3 coding sequence is TGTGCCAGCAGTTACTCTTATATACAGAGCAATCAGCCCCAGCATTTT.

The chain recombines TRBV7-3 with TRBJ2-5; 8 bases align to TRBD2. CDR1 and CDR2 (germline): SGHTA, FQGTGA. This CDR3 is 14 amino acids long. The trim removed 2 bases at V and 4 bases at J, leaving 3 bases unmatched. The CDR3 region is CASSLRGGSETQYF. CDR3 coding DNA: TGTGCCAGCAGCTTACGGGGGGGCTCAGAGACCCAGTACTTC.

This clone was picked up a small number of times. Other DNA sequences of this sample code for an identical CDR3. This chain uses TRBV12-3 or TRBV12-4 with TRBJ2-1; 9 bases map to TRBD1. The CDR3 is made up of 11 amino acids. Trimming took 5 bases from V and 13 from J; bases not matched to a gene: 3. CDR3 bases: TGTGCCAGCAGTGGGGACAGGGAACAGTTCTTC. It translates to CASSGDREQFF.

This clone showed up just once. This rearrangement joins TRBV12-3 or TRBV12-4 to TRBJ2-5; a possible D gene is TRBD1 (6 bases). The ends were cut back, 6 bases at V and 1 base at J, with 9 bases in the middle. CDR3 length: 13 amino acids. The CDR3 sequence: CASRQTGQETQYF. The DNA for the CDR3 is TGTGCCAGCAGGCAGACAGGCCAAGAGACCCAGTACTTC.

The chain uses TRBV19 and TRBJ2-1; 8 bases match TRBD1. CDR3 size: 17 residues. J gave up 5 bases and V 1 base, and 10 bases lay outside the gene matches. The germline V gene encodes CDR1 LNHDA and CDR2 SQIVND (reference sequence). The CDR3 DNA is TGTGCCAGTAGTATAGGGTTATTCCAGGGGGCGAACAATGAGCAGTTCTTC. This gives the protein CASSIGLFQGANNEQFF.

The chain has TRBV7-9 and TRBJ1-2; 8 nucleotides line up with TRBD1. V dropped 5 bases and J dropped 8; count of bases not matched to a gene: 13. In germline, CDR1 is SEHNR, CDR2 FQNEAQ (reference sequence). The CDR3 contains 15 residues. CDR3 DNA sequence: TGTGCCAGCAGCCGAGGACAGGGTAGGTTTTGGGGCTACACCTTC. It codes for CASSRGQGRFWGYTF.

V gene TRBV18 combines with J gene TRBJ2-3; 8 bases fit TRBD2. CDR1 and CDR2 (germline): KGHSH, LQKENI. V dropped 4 bases and J dropped 5; count of bases not matched to a gene: 8. The CDR3 is 15 amino acids. DNA of the CDR3: TGTGCCAGCTCACACCCCGTCAGCGGGGGAGATACGCAGTATTTT. This gives the protein CASSHPVSGGDTQYF.

The J gene is TRBJ2-2, the V gene TRBV2; D is unresolved. Trimming stripped 4 bases from V and 0 bases from J, with 3 bases between. The CDR3 is 13 residues long. The germline gives CDR1 SNHLY, CDR2 FYNNEI. DNA of the CDR3: TGTGCCAGCAGTGTTACGAACACCGGGGAGCTGTTTTTT. It encodes CASSVTNTGELFF.

This clone was counted a few times. The chain carries TRBV7-9 and TRBJ2-1; 7 bases are a match to TRBD1. With V trimmed by 2 bases and J by 9 bases, 4 bases remained unmatched. This CDR3 is 13 amino acids long. Germline CDR1 SEHNR, CDR2 FQNEAQ (reference sequence). In nucleotides, the CDR3 is TGTGCCAGCAGCTTATATACAGGGGCTGAGCAGTTCTTC. Protein product: CASSLYTGAEQFF. The variable domain in full, completed from reference TRBV7-9 and TRBJ2-1, reads DTGVSQNPRHKITKRGQNVTFRCDPISEHNRLYWYRQTLGQGPEFLTYFQNEAQLEKSRLLSDRFSAERPKGSFSTLEIQRTEQGDSAMYLCASSLYTGAEQFFGPGTRLTVL.

The rearrangement links TRBV27 to TRBJ2-1; 9 positions match TRBD2. This CDR3 has 16 amino acids. Germline lookup yields CDR1 MNHEY and CDR2 SMNVEV (reference sequence). V shed 5 bases and J 5 bases; nucleotides not matched to a gene: 10. CDR3 amino acids: CASSPSRRGGNNEQFF. For the CDR3, the DNA is TGTGCCAGCAGTCCGTCCCGGCGGGGGGGAAACAATGAGCAGTTCTTC.

This clone has a count of ten or more. The chain recombines TRBV19 with TRBJ2-3, with D tentatively TRBD2 (7 bases). CDR3 size: 14 residues. V lost 7 bases to trimming and J lost 0 bases, with 11 bases between them. CDR1 LNHDA and CDR2 SQIVND come from the germline V gene (reference sequence). The CDR3 DNA follows: TGTGCCAGTAAGTCGGGGGGCAGCACAGATACGCAGTATTTT. It codes for CASKSGGSTDTQYF.

The chain is built from TRBV4-3 and TRBJ2-4, with D possibly TRBD2 on 6 matching bases. V gave up 0 bases and J gave up 0 bases, with 12 bases separating them. The CDR3 spans 17 residues. Germline loops: CDR1 LGHNA, CDR2 YSLEER. The CDR3 region has the DNA TGCGCCAGCAGCCAAGATCGCGGGGTGGGAGCCAAAAACATTCAGTACTTC. It codes for CASSQDRGVGAKNIQYF.

The gene calls are TRBV3-1 (or the pseudogene TRBV3-2) and TRBJ1-5; tentatively, D is TRBD1 (5 bases). The CDR3 is 23 residues long. Germline loops: CDR1 LGHDT, CDR2 YNNKEL (reference sequence). Trimming removed 3 bases at V and 0 bases at J, with 33 bases between. As DNA, the CDR3 is TGTGCCAGCAGCCAGAAAGACAGAAACCACACTCATGATGCACTGTGTAGCAATCAGCCCCAGCATTTT. It is translated as CASSQKDRNHTHDALCSNQPQHF.

The chain carries TRBV7-9 and TRBJ2-5, with TRBD1 matching 10 bases. Looked up from germline, CDR1 is SEHNR and CDR2 is FQNEAQ (reference sequence). CDR3 length: 17 amino acids. V gave up 2 bases and J gave up 5 bases; unmatched junction bases: 11. The CDR3 sequence: CASSLNSWTGGRETQYF. The CDR3 DNA reads TGTGCCAGCAGCTTAAATTCATGGACAGGGGGAAGGGAGACCCAGTACTTC. The variable domain in full, completed from reference TRBV7-9 and TRBJ2-5, reads DTGVSQNPRHKITKRGQNVTFRCDPISEHNRLYWYRQTLGQGPEFLTYFQNEAQLEKSRLLSDRFSAERPKGSFSTLEIQRTEQGDSAMYLCASSLNSWTGGRETQYFGPGTRLLVL.